What follows are 2 T cell receptor beta chains derived from one specimen sequenced in a study of shared clonotypes between healthy human individuals. Sequencing was performed with immunoSEQ multiplex PCR; in TCRdb, only in-frame clones are kept and a portion is missing. Of a few million clones listed, approximately 95% are singletons. The material sequenced was naive CD4+ T cells sorted from blood. Subset denoted: CD45RA+ positively selected. The source of these receptors is a man aged 18 to 29 in good health.

The chain employs TRBV25-1 and TRBJ2-7; D is possibly TRBD2 (6 bases). Trimming left V 0 bases short and J 0 bases short, with 6 bases between. Germline V gene sequence: CDR1 MGHDK, CDR2 SYGVNS. The CDR3 has 14 amino acids. Here the CDR3 reads CASSEYGSSYEQYF. The CDR3 coding sequence is TGTGCCAGCAGTGAATACGGGAGCTCCTACGAGCAGTACTTC.

The chain combines TRBV21-1 with TRBJ2-7; TRBD2, the table's D call, lacks a check against the DNA. TRBV21-1 is recorded as a pseudogene. The CDR3 runs 14 residues. The DNA of the CDR3 is TGTGCCAGCAGCAACCTAGCGGCCTCCTACGAGCAGTACTTC. As protein: CASSNLAASYEQYF.